This T cell receptor (beta chain) was identified in a study of blood T cell repertoires in COVID-19. Background on the study: The United States, Italy and Spain supplied acute and convalescent COVID-19 samples. The cDNA or gDNA used as material had been derived from T cells, B-cell-depleted T cells, or PBMCs.

Per the original methods: Nucleated cell counts were estimated from reference gene primer amplification. Sequenced by immunoSEQ multiplex PCR; TCRdb stores in-frame clones only, minus some. The V and J calls and clone size were taken over from that table, and D and trimming were inferred from the DNA. The sample lists under 150,000 clones, approximately 80% seen once, with roughly 8.1% in the top ten. CDR1 is LNHDA and CDR2 is SQIVND in the germline V gene (reference sequence). The V and J ends lost 5 bases and 3 bases respectively, with 13 bases between them. The CDR3 sequence is 15 residues long. The chain recombines TRBV19 with TRBJ1-4; D perhaps matches TRBD1 (6 bases). Input material: peripheral blood. This TCR was recovered from a middle-aged woman with acute or convalescent COVID-19. The CDR3 DNA reads as TGTGCCAGTAGTGCCCGACAGGCCGCTAATGAAAAACTGTTTTTT. Encoded protein: CASSARQAANEKLFF.